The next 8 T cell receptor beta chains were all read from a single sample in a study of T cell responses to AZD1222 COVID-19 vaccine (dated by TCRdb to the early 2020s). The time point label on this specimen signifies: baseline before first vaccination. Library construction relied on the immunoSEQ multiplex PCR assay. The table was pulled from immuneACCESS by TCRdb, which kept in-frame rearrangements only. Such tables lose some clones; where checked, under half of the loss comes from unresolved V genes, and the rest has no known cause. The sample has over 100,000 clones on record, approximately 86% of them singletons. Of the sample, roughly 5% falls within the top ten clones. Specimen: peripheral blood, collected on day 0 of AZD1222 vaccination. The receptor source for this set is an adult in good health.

The CDR3 sequence is CAWNAGNSYNSPLHF. The CDR3 DNA is TGTGCCTGGAACGCCGGGAACTCCTATAATTCACCCCTCCACTTT. This chain connects TRBV30 to TRBJ1-6; D uncertain. There are 15 residues in the CDR3. Germline lookup yields CDR1 GTSNPN and CDR2 SVGIG (reference sequence). The V gene lost 4 bases and the J gene lost 0 bases, with 10 bases spanning the gap.

In DNA, the CDR3 is TGTGCCAGCAGCTTGTATGTATATGGGGGCACTGAAGCTTTCTTT. It yields the protein CASSLYVYGGTEAFF. The V gene is TRBV5-6, the J gene TRBJ1-1, with D possibly being TRBD1 (5 bases). CDR1 is SGHDT, CDR2 YYEEEE, per germline. The CDR3 loop spans 15 amino acids. Trimming took off 1 base at V and 4 bases at J, with 14 bases between the two ends.

CDR3 sequence (DNA): TGTGCCAGCAGCTTACCGCCGGGACACCAGGTTCCCCCCTATGAGCAGTTCTTC. Translation gives CASSLPPGHQVPPYEQFF. The chain links TRBV7-9 to TRBJ2-1, with D possibly being TRBD1 (6 bases). V lost 2 bases and J lost 8, with 25 bases in between. This CDR3 comprises 18 residues. Germline lookup yields CDR1 SEHNR and CDR2 FQNEAQ (reference sequence).

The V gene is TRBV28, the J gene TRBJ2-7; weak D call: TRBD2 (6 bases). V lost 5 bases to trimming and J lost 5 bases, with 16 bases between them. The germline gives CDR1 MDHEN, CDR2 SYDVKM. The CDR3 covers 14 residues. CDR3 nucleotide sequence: TGTGCCAGCAGTACTAGCTCGGCGGAGGACGAGCAGTACTTC. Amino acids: CASSTSSAEDEQYF.

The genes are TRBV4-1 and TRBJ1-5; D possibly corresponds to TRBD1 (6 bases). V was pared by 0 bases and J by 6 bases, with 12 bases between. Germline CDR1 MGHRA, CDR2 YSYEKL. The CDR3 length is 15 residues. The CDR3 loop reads CASSQEGQGSQPQHF. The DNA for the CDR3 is TGCGCCAGCAGCCAAGAGGGCCAGGGGAGTCAGCCCCAGCATTTT.

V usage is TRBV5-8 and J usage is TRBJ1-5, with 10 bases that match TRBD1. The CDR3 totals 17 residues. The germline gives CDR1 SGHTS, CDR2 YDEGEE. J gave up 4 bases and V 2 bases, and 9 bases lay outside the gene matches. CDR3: CASSFGDRGLWNQPQHF. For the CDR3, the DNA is TGTGCCAGCAGCTTTGGAGACAGGGGGCTCTGGAATCAGCCCCAGCATTTT. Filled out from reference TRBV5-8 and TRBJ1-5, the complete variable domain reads EAGVTQSPTHLIKTRGQQATLRCSPISGHTSVYWYQQALGLGLQFLLWYDEGEERNRGNFPPRFSGRQFPNYSSELNVNALELEDSALYLCASSFGDRGLWNQPQHFGDGTRLSIL.

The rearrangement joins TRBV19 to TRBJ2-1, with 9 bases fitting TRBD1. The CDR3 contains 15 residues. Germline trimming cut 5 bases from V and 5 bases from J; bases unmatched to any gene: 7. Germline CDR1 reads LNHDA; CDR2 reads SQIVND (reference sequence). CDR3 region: CASSLWTGEDNEQFF. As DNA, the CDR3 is TGTGCCAGTAGTCTTTGGACAGGGGAGGACAATGAGCAGTTCTTC. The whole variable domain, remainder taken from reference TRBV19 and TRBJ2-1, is DGGITQSPKYLFRKEGQNVTLSCEQNLNHDAMYWYRQDPGQGLRLIYYSQIVNDFQKGDIAEGYSVSREKKESFPLTVTSAQKNPTAFYLCASSLWTGEDNEQFFGPGTRLTVL.

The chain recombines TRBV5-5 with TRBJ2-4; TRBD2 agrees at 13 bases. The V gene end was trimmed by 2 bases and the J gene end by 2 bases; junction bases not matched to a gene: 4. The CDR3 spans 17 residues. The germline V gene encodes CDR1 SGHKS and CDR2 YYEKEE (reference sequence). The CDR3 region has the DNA TGTGCCAGCAGCTTACGACTAGCGGGGGGTCCCAAAAACATTCAGTACTTC. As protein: CASSLRLAGGPKNIQYF.